These T cell receptor beta chains were read from a single sample in a study of blood T cell repertoires in COVID-19. Only in-frame clones appear in the TCRdb table, and some are missing; sequencing was by immunoSEQ multiplex PCR. The table includes 250,000 or so clones, roughly 80% detected once. The source material was peripheral blood. The source is a young woman with acute or convalescent COVID-19. Both conserved end residues are part of each CDR3. Each record gives: clone size, J gene, V gene, D gene, CDR3 protein, CDR3 DNA. A D gene is named only where the DNA matches it firmly. Size values are once, few and many counts, or a class for expanded clones, and some rows have none.

size: -; J: TRBJ1-2; V: TRBV28; D: -; CDR3: CASLGESGYTF; DNA: TGTGCCAGCCTAGGGGAATCTGGCTACACCTTC
size: -; J: TRBJ1-4; V: TRBV18; D: -; CDR3: CASSPKEGEKLFF; DNA: TGTGCCAGCTCCCCCAAGGAGGGGGAAAAACTGTTTTTT
size: -; J: TRBJ1-2; V: TRBV25-1; D: -; CDR3: CASSDSNNIYGYTF; DNA: TGTGCCAGCAGTGACTCAAACAACATCTATGGCTACACCTTC
size: -; J: TRBJ1-6; V: TRBV6-4; D: -; CDR3: CASSEDSGSPLHF; DNA: TGTGCCAGCAGTGAGGACAGTGGGTCACCCCTCCACTTT
size: -; J: TRBJ1-6; V: TRBV11-3; D: -; CDR3: CASRSTPGRGSQKYNSPLHF; DNA: TGTGCCAGCAGGAGTACCCCGGGCAGGGGAAGTCAAAAATATAATTCACCCCTCCACTTT
size: -; J: TRBJ2-7; V: TRBV6-5; D: -; CDR3: CASSYSTGQGEQYF; DNA: TGTGCCAGCAGTTACTCGACAGGTCAGGGCGAGCAGTACTTC
size: -; J: TRBJ2-4; V: TRBV3-1/TRBV3-2; D: -; CDR3: CASSQGTVLAKNIQYF; DNA: TGTGCCAGCAGCCAAGGGACAGTCTTAGCCAAAAACATTCAGTACTTC
size: few; J: TRBJ1-2; V: TRBV6-2/TRBV6-3; D: TRBD1; CDR3: CASSPGQDLFSNYGYTF; DNA: TGTGCCAGCAGTCCGGGACAGGACCTTTTCTCAAACTATGGCTACACCTTC
size: -; J: TRBJ1-6; V: TRBV19; D: TRBD1; CDR3: CASSTGQGYSPLHF; DNA: TGTGCCAGTAGTACGGGACAGGGGTATTCACCCCTCCACTTT
size: -; J: TRBJ1-5; V: TRBV19; D: TRBD1; CDR3: CASFGGFRPGGTQPQHF; DNA: TGTGCCAGTTTCGGTGGTTTTCGGCCAGGGGGGACTCAGCCCCAGCATTTT
size: -; J: TRBJ2-1; V: TRBV4-2; D: TRBD2; CDR3: CASSQKTSGSGNEQFF; DNA: TGTGCCAGCAGCCAAAAGACTAGCGGGAGTGGAAATGAGCAGTTCTTC
size: -; J: TRBJ1-6; V: TRBV11-2; D: TRBD1; CDR3: CASRKTGGGNSPLHF; DNA: TGTGCCAGCAGAAAAACAGGGGGTGGAAATTCACCCCTCCACTTT
size: once; J: TRBJ1-2; V: TRBV7-2; D: TRBD1; CDR3: CASSADRGFYGYTF; DNA: TGTGCCAGCAGCGCGGACAGGGGATTCTATGGCTACACCTTC
size: -; J: TRBJ1-2; V: TRBV11-2; D: TRBD1; CDR3: CASNQGAAPGYTF; DNA: TGTGCCAGCAACCAGGGGGCAGCCCCGGGCTACACCTTC
size: -; J: TRBJ2-2; V: TRBV19; D: TRBD1; CDR3: CASSIGGQGRSGELFF; DNA: TGTGCCAGTAGTATTGGCGGACAGGGTCGATCCGGGGAGCTGTTTTTT
size: -; J: TRBJ1-2; V: TRBV11-2; D: -; CDR3: CASSLSPNGYGYTF; DNA: TGTGCCAGCAGCTTATCACCGAACGGCTATGGCTACACCTTC
size: few; J: TRBJ1-2; V: TRBV3-1/TRBV3-2; D: -; CDR3: CASSQGGVGYGYTF; DNA: TGTGCCAGCAGCCAGGGGGGGGTAGGTTATGGCTACACCTTC
size: -; J: TRBJ2-1; V: TRBV9; D: TRBD1; CDR3: CASSGEGQGFNEQFF; DNA: TGTGCCAGCAGCGGAGAGGGACAGGGTTTCAATGAGCAGTTCTTC
size: few; J: TRBJ2-4; V: TRBV28; D: TRBD1; CDR3: CASSSVGDRGNIQYF; DNA: TGTGCCAGCAGTTCTGTGGGGGACAGGGGAAACATTCAGTACTTC
size: few; J: TRBJ1-5; V: TRBV7-2; D: TRBD1; CDR3: CASSRGQGSNQPQHF; DNA: TGTGCCAGCAGCAGGGGACAGGGGAGCAATCAGCCCCAGCATTTT
size: -; J: TRBJ1-4; V: TRBV30; D: TRBD1; CDR3: CAWSVLRTGGVSANEKLFF; DNA: TGTGCCTGGAGTGTACTTAGGACAGGGGGCGTTTCCGCTAATGAAAAACTGTTTTTT
size: -; J: TRBJ2-2; V: TRBV5-4; D: -; CDR3: CASVHSNTGELFF; DNA: TGTGCCAGCGTGCACTCGAACACCGGGGAGCTGTTTTTT